What follows are 2 T cell receptor beta chains derived from one specimen sequenced in a study of blood T cell repertoires in COVID-19. Measured with immunoSEQ multiplex PCR; TCRdb has only the in-frame clones, and not every one. The sample includes roughly 220,000 clones, over 75% seen only once; the top ten take approximately 3.4%. The sample was PBMCs or T cells enriched from blood (not recorded which). Source of these receptors: a woman between 18 and 29 years old in a cohort exposed to, infected with or recovered from COVID-19 (not recorded which).

The V call is TRBV2, the J call TRBJ1-1; D might be TRBD1 (5 bases). Looked up from germline, CDR1 is SNHLY and CDR2 is FYNNEI. V was cut by 3 bases and J by 1 base, with 9 bases left in between. There are 14 residues in the CDR3. The CDR3 sequence is CASSDDRPNTEAFF. In nucleotides, the CDR3 is TGTGCCAGCAGTGATGACAGACCGAACACTGAAGCTTTCTTT. The variable domain in full, with the rest retrieved from reference TRBV2 and TRBJ1-1, is EPEVTQTPSHQVTQMGQEVILRCVPISNHLYFYWYRQILGQKVEFLVSFYNNEISEKSEIFDDQFSVERPDGSNFTLKIRSTKLEDSAMYFCASSDDRPNTEAFFGQGTRLTVV.

V usage is TRBV5-1 and J usage is TRBJ2-4; 9 positions match TRBD1. The trim removed 4 bases at V and 8 bases at J, leaving 7 bases unmatched. Germline CDR1 and CDR2: SGHRS and YFSETQ. CDR3 length equals 14 residues. The CDR3 DNA follows: TGCGCCAGCAGCCCCCGGGACAGGGCTTACATTCAGTACTTC. Its protein is CASSPRDRAYIQYF. Full variable domain (missing parts from reference TRBV5-1 and TRBJ2-4): KAGVTQTPRYLIKTRGQQVTLSCSPISGHRSVSWYQQTPGQGLQFLFEYFSETQRNKGNFPGRFSGRQFSNSRSEMNVSTLELGDSALYLCASSPRDRAYIQYFGAGTRLSVL.